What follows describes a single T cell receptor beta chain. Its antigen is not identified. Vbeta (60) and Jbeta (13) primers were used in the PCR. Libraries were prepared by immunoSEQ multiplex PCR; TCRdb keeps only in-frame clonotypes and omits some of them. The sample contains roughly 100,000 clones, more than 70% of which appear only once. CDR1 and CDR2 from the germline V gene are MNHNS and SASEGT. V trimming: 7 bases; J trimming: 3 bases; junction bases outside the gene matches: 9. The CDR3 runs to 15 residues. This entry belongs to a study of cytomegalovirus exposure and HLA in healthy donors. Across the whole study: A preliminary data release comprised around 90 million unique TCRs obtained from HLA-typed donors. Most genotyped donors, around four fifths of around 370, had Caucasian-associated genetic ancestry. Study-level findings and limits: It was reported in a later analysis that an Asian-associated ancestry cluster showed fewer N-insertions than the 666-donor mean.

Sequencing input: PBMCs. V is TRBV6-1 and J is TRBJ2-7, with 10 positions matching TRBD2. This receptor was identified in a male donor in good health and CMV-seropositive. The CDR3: CASTPSGSTLYEQYF. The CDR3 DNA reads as TGTGCCAGCACCCCTAGCGGGAGTACCCTCTACGAGCAGTACTTC.